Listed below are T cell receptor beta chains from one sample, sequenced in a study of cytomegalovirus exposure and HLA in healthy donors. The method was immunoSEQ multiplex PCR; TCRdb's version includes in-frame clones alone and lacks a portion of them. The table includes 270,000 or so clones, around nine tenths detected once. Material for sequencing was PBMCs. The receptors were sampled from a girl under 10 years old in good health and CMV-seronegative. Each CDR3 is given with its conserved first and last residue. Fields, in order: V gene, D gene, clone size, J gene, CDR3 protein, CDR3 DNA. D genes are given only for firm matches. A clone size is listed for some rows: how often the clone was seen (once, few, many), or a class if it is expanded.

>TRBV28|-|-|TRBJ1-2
CASSSGTQVYGYTF
TGTGCCAGCAGTTCCGGGACTCAAGTCTATGGCTACACCTTC
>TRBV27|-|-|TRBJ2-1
CASSSRRRTYNEQFF
TGTGCCAGCAGTTCTCGAAGGCGGACCTACAATGAGCAGTTCTTC
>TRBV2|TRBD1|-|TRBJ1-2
CASRNPLAGGTWGYTF
TGTGCCAGCAGGAACCCTCTGGCAGGGGGGACGTGGGGCTACACCTTC
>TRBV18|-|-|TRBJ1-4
CASSPPLLSLSEKLFF
TGTGCCAGCTCACCGCCACTGCTGTCACTAAGTGAAAAACTGTTTTTT
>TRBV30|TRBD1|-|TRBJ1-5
CAWRDRGNQPQHF
TGTGCCTGGCGGGACAGGGGGAATCAGCCCCAGCATTTT
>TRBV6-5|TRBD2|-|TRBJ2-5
CASSYSKASGAETQYF
TGTGCCAGCAGTTACTCGAAAGCTAGCGGGGCGGAGACCCAGTACTTC
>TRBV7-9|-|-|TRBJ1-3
CASSLLRGRSDTIYF
TGTGCCAGCAGCTTATTAAGGGGAAGGTCGGACACCATATATTTT
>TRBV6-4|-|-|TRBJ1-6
CASSSGFGRSPLHF
TGTGCCAGCAGTTCAGGGTTCGGGCGTTCACCCCTCCACTTT
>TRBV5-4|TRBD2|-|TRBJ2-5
CASSTRESETQYF
TGTGCCAGCAGCACGCGGGAGTCGGAGACCCAGTACTTC
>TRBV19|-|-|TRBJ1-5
CASSRVMGGNQPQHF
TGTGCCAGTAGCCGAGTAATGGGGGGGAATCAGCCCCAGCATTTT
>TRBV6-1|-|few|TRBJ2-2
CASKAGARTGELFF
TGTGCCAGCAAGGCGGGGGCGCGTACCGGGGAGCTGTTTTTT
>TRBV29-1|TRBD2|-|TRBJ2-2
CSVVSGGVNTGELFF
TGCAGCGTTGTATCGGGAGGCGTCAACACCGGGGAGCTGTTTTTT
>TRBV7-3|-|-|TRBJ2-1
CASSLKPRLGSSYNEQFF
TGTGCCAGCAGCTTAAAGCCGCGGCTAGGGAGCTCCTACAATGAGCAGTTCTTC
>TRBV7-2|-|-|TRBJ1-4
CASSLTSGYNEKLFF
TGTGCCAGCAGCCTAACCTCAGGTTATAATGAAAAACTGTTTTTT
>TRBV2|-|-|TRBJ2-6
CASSEALGDNVLTF
TGTGCCAGCAGTGAAGCCCTCGGGGACAACGTCCTGACTTTC
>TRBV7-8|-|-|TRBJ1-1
CASSESFTAMNTEAFF
TGTGCCAGCAGCGAAAGCTTCACAGCCATGAACACTGAAGCTTTCTTT
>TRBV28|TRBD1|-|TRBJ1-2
CASSLFGQGASNYGYTF
TGTGCCAGCAGTCTATTCGGACAGGGGGCAAGTAACTATGGCTACACCTTC
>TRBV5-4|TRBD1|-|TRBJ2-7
CASSFGTGGPLEQYF
TGTGCCAGCAGCTTTGGGACAGGGGGGCCTTTAGAGCAGTACTTC
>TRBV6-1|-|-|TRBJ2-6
CASSVQANVLTF
TGTGCCAGCAGTGTTCAGGCCAACGTCCTGACTTTC
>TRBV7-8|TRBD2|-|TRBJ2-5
CASSLSLAVFQETQYF
TGTGCCAGCAGCTTAAGTCTAGCGGTCTTCCAAGAGACCCAGTACTTC
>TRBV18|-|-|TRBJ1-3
CASSPSSGAGNTIYF
TGTGCCAGCTCACCCTCTTCAGGGGCCGGAAACACCATATATTTT
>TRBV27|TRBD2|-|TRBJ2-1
CASSYLSGSTNEQFF
TGTGCCAGCAGTTATCTTAGCGGGAGCACAAATGAGCAGTTCTTC
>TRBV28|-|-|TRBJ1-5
CASSSPIDQPQHF
TGTGCCAGCAGTTCCCCCATTGATCAGCCCCAGCATTTT
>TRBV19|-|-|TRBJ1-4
CASSRSEKLFF
TGTGCCAGTAGCCGTAGTGAAAAACTGTTTTTT
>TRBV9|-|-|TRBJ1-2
CASSVVEGGYGYTF
TGTGCCAGCAGCGTAGTGGAGGGCGGCTATGGCTACACCTTC
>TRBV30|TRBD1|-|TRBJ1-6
CAWIGQGDSPLHF
TGTGCCTGGATAGGACAGGGAGATTCACCCCTCCACTTT
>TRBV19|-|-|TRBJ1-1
CASSAVNFGEAFF
TGTGCCAGTAGTGCGGTCAATTTTGGTGAAGCTTTCTTT
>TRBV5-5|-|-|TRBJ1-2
CASSLDGNRVGYGYTF
TGTGCCAGCAGCTTGGACGGGAACAGGGTTGGCTATGGCTACACCTTC
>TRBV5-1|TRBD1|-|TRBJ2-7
CASSLKNRGHGYEQYF
TGCGCCAGCAGCTTGAAAAACAGGGGGCACGGCTACGAGCAGTACTTC
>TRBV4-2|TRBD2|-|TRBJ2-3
CASSLTSGSTDTQYF
TGTGCCAGCAGTCTGACTAGCGGGAGTACAGATACGCAGTATTTT
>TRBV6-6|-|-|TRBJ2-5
CASTGRHQETQYF
TGTGCCAGCACCGGGAGACACCAAGAGACCCAGTACTTC
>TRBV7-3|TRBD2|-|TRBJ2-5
CASSFGGGQETQYF
TGTGCCAGCAGCTTCGGGGGGGGTCAAGAGACCCAGTACTTC
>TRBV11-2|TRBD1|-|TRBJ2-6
CASSEKTGGASGANVLTF
TGTGCCAGCAGCGAAAAGACAGGGGGCGCTTCTGGGGCCAACGTCCTGACTTTC
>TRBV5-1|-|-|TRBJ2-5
CASSLDASVGETQYF
TGCGCCAGCAGCTTGGATGCTAGCGTCGGAGAGACCCAGTACTTC
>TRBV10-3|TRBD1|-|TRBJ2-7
CAISGTGAYEQYF
TGTGCCATCAGTGGGACAGGGGCCTACGAGCAGTACTTC
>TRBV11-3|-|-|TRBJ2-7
CASSLGFWAEQYF
TGTGCCAGCAGCTTAGGATTCTGGGCCGAGCAGTACTTC
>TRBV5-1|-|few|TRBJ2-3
CASSLEQGKADTQYF
TGCGCCAGCAGCTTGGAACAGGGCAAAGCAGATACGCAGTATTTT
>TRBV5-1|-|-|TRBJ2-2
CASSLARKNTGELFF
TGCGCCAGCAGCTTGGCCAGAAAAAACACCGGGGAGCTGTTTTTT
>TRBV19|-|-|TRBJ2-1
CASSMYRENEQFF
TGTGCCAGTAGTATGTACAGGGAAAATGAGCAGTTCTTC
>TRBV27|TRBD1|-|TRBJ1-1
CASSLGQGMNTEAFF
TGTGCCAGCAGTTTGGGACAGGGTATGAACACTGAAGCTTTCTTT
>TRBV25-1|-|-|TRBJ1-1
CASSEFGGNTEAFF
TGTGCCAGCAGTGAATTCGGGGGGAACACTGAAGCTTTCTTT
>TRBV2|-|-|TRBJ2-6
CASSETAGANVLTF
TGTGCCAGCAGTGAAACGGCTGGGGCCAACGTCCTGACTTTC